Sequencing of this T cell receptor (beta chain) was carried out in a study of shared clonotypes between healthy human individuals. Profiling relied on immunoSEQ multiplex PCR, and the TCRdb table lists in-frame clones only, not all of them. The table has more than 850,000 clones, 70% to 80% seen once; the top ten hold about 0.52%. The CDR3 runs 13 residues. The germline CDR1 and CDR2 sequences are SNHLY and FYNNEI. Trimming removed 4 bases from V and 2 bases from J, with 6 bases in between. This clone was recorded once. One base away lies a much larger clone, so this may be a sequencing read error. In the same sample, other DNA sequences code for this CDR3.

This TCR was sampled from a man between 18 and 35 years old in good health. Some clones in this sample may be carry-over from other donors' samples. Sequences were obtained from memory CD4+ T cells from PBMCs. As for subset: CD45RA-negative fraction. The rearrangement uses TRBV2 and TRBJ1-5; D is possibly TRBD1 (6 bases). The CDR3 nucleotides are TGTGCCAGCAGTGGACAGGGCAATCAGCCCCAGCATTTT. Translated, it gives CASSGQGNQPQHF.